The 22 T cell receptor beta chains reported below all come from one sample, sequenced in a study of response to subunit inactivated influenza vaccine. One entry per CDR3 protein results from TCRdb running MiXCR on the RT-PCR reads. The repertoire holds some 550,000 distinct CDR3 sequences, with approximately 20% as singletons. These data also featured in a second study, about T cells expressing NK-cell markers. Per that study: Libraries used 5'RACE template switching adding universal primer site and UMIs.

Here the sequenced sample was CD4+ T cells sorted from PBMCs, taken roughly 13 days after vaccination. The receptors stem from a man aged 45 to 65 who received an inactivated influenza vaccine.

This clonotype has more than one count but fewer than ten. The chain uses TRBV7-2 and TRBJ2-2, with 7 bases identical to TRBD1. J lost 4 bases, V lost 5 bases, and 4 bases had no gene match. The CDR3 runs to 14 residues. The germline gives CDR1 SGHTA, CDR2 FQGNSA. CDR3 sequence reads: CASSMGQTTGELFF. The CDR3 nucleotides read TGTGCCAGCAGCATGGGACAGACCACCGGGGAGCTGTTTTTT.

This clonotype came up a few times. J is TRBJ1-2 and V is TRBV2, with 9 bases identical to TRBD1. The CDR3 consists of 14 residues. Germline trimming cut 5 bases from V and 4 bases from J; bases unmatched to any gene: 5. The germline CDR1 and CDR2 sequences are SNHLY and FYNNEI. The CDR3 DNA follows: TGTGCCAGCAGTCCGGACAGGGGTACCTATGGCTACACCTTC. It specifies CASSPDRGTYGYTF.

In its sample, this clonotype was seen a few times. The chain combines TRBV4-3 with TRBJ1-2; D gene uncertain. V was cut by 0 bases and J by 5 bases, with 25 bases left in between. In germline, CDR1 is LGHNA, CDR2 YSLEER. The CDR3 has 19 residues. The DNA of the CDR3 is TGCGCCAGCAGCCAAGATGCCATAAGACCGGACGGATCATATTATGGCTACACCTTC. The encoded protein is CASSQDAIRPDGSYYGYTF.

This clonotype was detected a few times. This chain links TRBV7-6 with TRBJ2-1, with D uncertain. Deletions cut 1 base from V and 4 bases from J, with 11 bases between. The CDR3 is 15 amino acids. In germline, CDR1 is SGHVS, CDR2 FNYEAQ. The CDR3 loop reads CASSLVTAAYNEQFF. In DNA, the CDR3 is TGTGCCAGCAGCTTAGTTACTGCCGCGTACAATGAGCAGTTCTTC.

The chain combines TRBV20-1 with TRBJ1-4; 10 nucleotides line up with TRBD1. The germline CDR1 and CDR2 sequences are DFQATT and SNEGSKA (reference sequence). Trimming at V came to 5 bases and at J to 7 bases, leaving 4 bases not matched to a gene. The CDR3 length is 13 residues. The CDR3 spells CSAVGTGVEKLFF. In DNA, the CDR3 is TGCAGTGCTGTCGGGACAGGGGTTGAAAAACTGTTTTTT.

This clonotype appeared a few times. The CDR3 protein is CASSRANKRTEAFF. The CDR3 DNA follows: TGTGCCAGCAGTCGAGCGAACAAGCGCACTGAAGCTTTCTTT. V and J are TRBV12-3 or TRBV12-4 and TRBJ1-1; D call uncertain. V was clipped by 5 bases and J by 4 bases, with 14 bases between them. The length of the CDR3 is 14 residues.

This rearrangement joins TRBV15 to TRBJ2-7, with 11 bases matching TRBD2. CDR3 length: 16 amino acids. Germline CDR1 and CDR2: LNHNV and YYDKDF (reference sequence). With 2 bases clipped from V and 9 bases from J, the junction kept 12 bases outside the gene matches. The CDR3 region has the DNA TGTGCCACCAGCAGAACCCTAGCGGGGGGATCCTATGGGCAGTACTTC. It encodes CATSRTLAGGSYGQYF.

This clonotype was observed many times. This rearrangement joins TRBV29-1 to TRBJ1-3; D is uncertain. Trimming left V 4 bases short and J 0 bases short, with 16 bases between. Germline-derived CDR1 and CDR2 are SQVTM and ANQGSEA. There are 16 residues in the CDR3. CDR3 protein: CSVAEELTASGNTIYF. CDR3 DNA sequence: TGCAGCGTTGCCGAAGAGTTAACAGCCTCTGGAAACACCATATATTTT.

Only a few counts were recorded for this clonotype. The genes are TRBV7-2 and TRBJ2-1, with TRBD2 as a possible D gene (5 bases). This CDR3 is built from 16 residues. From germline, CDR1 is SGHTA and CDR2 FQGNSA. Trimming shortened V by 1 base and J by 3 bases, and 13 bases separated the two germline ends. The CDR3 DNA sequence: TGTGCCAGCAGCTTAGTCGGGGTGGGAAACTACAATGAGCAGTTCTTC. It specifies CASSLVGVGNYNEQFF.

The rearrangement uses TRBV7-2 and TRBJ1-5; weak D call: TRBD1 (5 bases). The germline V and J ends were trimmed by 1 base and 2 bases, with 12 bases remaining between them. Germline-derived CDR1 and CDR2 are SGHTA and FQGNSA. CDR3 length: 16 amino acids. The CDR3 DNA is TGTGCCAGCAGCTTAGTTGGGGGGTCTGGCAATCAGCCCCAGCATTTT. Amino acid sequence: CASSLVGGSGNQPQHF. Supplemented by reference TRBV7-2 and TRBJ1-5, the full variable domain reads GAGVSQSPSNKVTEKGKDVELRCDPISGHTALYWYRQSLGQGLEFLIYFQGNSAPDKSGLPSDRFSAERTGGSVSTLTIQRTQQEDSAVYLCASSLVGGSGNQPQHFGDGTRLSIL.

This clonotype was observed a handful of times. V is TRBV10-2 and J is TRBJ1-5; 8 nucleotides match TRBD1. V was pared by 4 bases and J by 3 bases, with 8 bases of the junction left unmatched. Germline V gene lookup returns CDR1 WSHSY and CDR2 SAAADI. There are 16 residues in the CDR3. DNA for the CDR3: TGCGCCAGCAGTGGTCCAGGGGGCTTGAACAATCAGCCCCAGCATTTT. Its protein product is CASSGPGGLNNQPQHF.

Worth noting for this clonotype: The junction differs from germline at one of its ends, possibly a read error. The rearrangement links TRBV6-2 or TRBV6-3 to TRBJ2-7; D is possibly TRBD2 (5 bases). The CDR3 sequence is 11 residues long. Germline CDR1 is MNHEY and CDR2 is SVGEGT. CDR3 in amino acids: CASSSGGGLDW. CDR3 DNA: TGTGCCAGCAGTTCTGGAGGTGGACTGGACTGG.

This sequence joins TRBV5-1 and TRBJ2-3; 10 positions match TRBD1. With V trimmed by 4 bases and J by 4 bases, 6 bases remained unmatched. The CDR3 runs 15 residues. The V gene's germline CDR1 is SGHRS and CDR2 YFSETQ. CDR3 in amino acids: CASSGGQGKADTQYF. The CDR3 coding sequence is TGCGCCAGCAGCGGGGGACAGGGGAAAGCAGATACGCAGTATTTT.

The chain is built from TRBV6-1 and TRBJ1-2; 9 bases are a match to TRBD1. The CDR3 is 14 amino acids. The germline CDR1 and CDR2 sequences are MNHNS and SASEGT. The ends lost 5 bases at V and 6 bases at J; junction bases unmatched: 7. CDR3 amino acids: CASSTRDREDGYTF. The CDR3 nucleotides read TGTGCCAGCAGTACCCGGGACAGGGAGGATGGCTACACCTTC.

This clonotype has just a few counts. CDR3: CASSPRDSDTQYF. For the CDR3, the DNA is TGTGCCAGCAGCCCGAGGGACTCAGATACGCAGTATTTT. The genes are TRBV7-2 and TRBJ2-3, with a weak D call TRBD2 (6 bases). Per germline, CDR1 SGHTA and CDR2 FQGNSA. V was pared by 5 bases and J by 4 bases, with 10 bases between. This CDR3 has 13 residues.

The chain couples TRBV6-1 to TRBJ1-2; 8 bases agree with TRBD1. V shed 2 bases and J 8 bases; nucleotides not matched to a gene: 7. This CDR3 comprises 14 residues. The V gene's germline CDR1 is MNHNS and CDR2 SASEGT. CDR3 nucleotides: TGTGCCAGCAGTGAACTCGACAGGGGTGGGGGCTACACCTTC. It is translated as CASSELDRGGGYTF.

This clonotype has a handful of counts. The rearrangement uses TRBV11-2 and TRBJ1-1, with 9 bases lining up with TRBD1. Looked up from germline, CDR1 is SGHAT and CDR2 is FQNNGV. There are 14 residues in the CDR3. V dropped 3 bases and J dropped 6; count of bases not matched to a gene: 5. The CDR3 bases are TGTGCCAGCAGCTTCGACAGGGGGACAGCTGAAGCTTTCTTT. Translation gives CASSFDRGTAEAFF.

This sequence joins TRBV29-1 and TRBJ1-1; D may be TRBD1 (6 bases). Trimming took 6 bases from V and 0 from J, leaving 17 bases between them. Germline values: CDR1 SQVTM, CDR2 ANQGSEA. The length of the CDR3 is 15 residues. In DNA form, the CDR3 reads TGCAGCGTGGCAGGGACAACTGAATTGAACACTGAAGCTTTCTTT. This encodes CSVAGTTELNTEAFF. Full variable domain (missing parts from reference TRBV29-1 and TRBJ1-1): SAVISQKPSRDICQRGTSLTIQCQVDSQVTMMFWYRQQPGQSLTLIATANQGSEATYESGFVIDKFPISRPNLTFSTLTVSNMSPEDSSIYLCSVAGTTELNTEAFFGQGTRLTVV.

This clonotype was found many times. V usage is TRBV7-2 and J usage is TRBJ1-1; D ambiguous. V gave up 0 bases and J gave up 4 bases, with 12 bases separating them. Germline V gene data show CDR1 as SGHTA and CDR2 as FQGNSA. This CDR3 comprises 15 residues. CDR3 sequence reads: CASSLAQGHSTEAFF. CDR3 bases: TGTGCCAGCAGCTTAGCGCAAGGTCATAGCACTGAAGCTTTCTTT.

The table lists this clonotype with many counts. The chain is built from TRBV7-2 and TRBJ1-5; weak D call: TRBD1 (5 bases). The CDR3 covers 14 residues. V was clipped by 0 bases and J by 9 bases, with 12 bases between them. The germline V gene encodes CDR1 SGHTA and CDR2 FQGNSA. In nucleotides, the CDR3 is TGTGCCAGCAGCTTAGCAGAGTTTAGGGGGCCCCAGCATTTT. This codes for CASSLAEFRGPQHF.

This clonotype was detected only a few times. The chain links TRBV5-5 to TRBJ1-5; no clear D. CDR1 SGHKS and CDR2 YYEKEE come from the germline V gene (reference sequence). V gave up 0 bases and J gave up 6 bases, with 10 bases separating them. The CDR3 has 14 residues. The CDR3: CASSLEGFGQPQHF. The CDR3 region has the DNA TGTGCCAGCAGCTTGGAAGGGTTTGGTCAGCCCCAGCATTTT.

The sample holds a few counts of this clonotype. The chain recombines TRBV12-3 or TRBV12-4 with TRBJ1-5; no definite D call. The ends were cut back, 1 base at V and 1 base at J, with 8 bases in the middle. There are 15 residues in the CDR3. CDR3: CASSLGLGSNQPQHF. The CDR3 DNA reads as TGTGCCAGCAGTTTAGGCCTGGGAAGCAATCAGCCCCAGCATTTT.